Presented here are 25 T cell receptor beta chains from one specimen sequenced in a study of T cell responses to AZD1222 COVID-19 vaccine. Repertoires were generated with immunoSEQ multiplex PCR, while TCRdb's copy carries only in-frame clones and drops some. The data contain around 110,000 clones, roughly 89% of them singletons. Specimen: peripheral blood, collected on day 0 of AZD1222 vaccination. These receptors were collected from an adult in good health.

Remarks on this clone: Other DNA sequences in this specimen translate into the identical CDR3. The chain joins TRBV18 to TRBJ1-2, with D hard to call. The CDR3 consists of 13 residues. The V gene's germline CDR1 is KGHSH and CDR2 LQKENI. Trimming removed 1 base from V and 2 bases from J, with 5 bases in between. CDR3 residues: CASSPQGNYGYTF. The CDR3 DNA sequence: TGTGCCAGCTCACCACAGGGAAACTATGGCTACACCTTC.

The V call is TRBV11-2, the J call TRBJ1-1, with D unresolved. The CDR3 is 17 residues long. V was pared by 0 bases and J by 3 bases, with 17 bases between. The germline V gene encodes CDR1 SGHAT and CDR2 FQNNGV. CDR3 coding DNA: TGTGCCAGCAGCTTAGATAGGCCGGGATTGAGGCACACTGAAGCTTTCTTT. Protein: CASSLDRPGLRHTEAFF.

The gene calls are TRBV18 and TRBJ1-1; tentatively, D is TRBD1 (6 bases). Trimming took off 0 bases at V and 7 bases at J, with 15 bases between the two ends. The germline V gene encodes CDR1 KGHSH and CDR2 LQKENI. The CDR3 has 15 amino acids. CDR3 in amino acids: CASSPPVTGAVEAFF. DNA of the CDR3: TGTGCCAGCTCACCACCAGTAACGGGGGCAGTTGAAGCTTTCTTT.

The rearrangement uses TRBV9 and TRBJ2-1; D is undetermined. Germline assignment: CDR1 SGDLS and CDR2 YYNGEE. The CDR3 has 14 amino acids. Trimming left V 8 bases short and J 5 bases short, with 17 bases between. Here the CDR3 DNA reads TGTGCCAGGAGGACGGCCCATGGAAACAATGAGCAGTTCTTC. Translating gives CARRTAHGNNEQFF. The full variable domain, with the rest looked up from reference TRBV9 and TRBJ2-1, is DSGVTQTPKHLITATGQRVTLRCSPRSGDLSVYWYQQSLDQGLQFLIQYYNGEERAKGNILERFSAQQFPDLHSELNLSSLELGDSALYFCARRTAHGNNEQFFGPGTRLTVL.

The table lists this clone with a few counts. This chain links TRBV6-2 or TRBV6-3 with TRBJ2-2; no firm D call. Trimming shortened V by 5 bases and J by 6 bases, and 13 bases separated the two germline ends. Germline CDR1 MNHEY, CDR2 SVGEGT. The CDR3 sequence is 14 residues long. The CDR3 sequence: CASSNTVSPGELFF. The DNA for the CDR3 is TGTGCCAGCAGTAACACGGTGAGCCCCGGGGAGCTGTTTTTT.

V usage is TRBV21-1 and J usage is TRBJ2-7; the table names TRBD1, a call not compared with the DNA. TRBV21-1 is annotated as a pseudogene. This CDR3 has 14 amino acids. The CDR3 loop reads CASRIAGPFGKQYF. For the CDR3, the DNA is TGTGCCAGCAGGATCGCAGGGCCTTTTGGGAAGCAGTACTTC.

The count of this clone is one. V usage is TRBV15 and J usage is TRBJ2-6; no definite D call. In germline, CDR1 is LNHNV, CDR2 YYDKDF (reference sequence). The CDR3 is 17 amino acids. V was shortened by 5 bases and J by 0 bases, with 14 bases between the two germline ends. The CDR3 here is CATSSNRRSSGANVLTF. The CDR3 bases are TGTGCCACCAGCTCTAACCGGCGAAGCTCTGGGGCCAACGTCCTGACTTTC.

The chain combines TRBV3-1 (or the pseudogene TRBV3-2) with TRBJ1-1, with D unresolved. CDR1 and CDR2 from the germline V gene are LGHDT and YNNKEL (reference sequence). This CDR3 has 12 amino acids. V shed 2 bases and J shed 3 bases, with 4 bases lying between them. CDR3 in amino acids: CASSQPYTEAFF. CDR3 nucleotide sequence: TGTGCCAGCAGCCAACCTTACACTGAAGCTTTCTTT.

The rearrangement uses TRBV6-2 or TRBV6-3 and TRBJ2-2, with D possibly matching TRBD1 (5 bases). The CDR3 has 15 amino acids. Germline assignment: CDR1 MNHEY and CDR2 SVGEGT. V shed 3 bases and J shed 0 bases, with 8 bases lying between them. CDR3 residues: CASSYYRPNTGELFF. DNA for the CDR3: TGTGCCAGCAGTTATTACAGGCCGAACACCGGGGAGCTGTTTTTT.

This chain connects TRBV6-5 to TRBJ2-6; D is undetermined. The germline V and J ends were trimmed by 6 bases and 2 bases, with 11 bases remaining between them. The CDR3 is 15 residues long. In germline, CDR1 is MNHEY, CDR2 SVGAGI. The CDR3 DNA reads TGTGCCAGCAGCACACATCTCACTGGGGCCAACGTCCTGACTTTC. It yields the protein CASSTHLTGANVLTF.

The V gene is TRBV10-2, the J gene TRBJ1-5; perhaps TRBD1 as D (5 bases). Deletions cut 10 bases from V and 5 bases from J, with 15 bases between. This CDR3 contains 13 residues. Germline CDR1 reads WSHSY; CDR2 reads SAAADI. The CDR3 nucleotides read TGCGCCACCACTTTAGGGGTATATCAGCCCCAGCATTTT. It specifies CATTLGVYQPQHF.

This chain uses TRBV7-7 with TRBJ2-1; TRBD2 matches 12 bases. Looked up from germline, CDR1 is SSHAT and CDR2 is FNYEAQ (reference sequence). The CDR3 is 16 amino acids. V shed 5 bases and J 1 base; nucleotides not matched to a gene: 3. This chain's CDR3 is CASSASGGGSYNEQFF. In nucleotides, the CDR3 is TGTGCCAGCAGCGCTAGCGGGGGGGGTTCCTACAATGAGCAGTTCTTC.

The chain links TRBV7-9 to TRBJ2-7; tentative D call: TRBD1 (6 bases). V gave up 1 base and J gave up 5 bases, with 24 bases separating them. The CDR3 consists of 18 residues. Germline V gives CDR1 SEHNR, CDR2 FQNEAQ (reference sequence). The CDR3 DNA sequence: TGTGCCAGCAGCTTAGTAGTCGGGGTGAAAACTACAGGGAACGAGCAGTACTTC. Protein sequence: CASSLVVGVKTTGNEQYF.

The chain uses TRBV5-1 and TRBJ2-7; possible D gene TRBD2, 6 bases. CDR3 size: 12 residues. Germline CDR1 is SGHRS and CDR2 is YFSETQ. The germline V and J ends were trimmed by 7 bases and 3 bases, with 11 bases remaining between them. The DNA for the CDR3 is TGCGCCAGCGCGGGACCTCGCTACGAGCAGTACTTC. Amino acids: CASAGPRYEQYF.

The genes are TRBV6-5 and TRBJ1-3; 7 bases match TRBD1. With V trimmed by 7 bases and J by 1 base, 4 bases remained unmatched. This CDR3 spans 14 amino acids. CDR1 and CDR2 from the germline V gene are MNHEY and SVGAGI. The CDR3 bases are TGTGCCAGCATTAACAGGGGATCTGGAAACACCATATATTTT. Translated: CASINRGSGNTIYF.

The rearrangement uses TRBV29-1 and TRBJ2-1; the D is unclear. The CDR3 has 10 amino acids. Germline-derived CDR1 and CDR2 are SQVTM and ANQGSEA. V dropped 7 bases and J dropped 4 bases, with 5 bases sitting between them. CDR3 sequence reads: CSGSYNEQFF. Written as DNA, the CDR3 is TGCAGCGGTAGTTACAATGAGCAGTTCTTC.

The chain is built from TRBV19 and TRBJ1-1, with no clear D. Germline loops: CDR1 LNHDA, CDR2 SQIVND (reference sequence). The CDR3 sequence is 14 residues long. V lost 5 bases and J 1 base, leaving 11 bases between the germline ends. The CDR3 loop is CASSHRTRNTEAFF. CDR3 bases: TGTGCCAGTAGTCACCGTACAAGGAACACTGAAGCTTTCTTT.

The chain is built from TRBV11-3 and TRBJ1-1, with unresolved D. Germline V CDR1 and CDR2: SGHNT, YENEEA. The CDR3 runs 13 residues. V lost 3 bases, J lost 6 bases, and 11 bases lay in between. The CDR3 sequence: CASSLVGFSEAFF. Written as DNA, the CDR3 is TGTGCCAGCAGCTTGGTGGGGTTCTCTGAAGCTTTCTTT. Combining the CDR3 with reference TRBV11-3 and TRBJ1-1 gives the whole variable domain EAGVVQSPRYKIIEKKQPVAFWCNPISGHNTLYWYLQNLGQGPELLIRYENEEAVDDSQLPKDRFSAERLKGVDSTLKIQPAELGDSAVYLCASSLVGFSEAFFGQGTRLTVV.

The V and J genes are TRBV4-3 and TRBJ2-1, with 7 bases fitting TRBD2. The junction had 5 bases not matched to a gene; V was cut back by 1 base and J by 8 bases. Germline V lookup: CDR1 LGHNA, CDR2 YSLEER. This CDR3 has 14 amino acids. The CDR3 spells CASSQAGTNDEQFF. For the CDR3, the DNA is TGCGCCAGCAGCCAAGCGGGGACTAACGATGAGCAGTTCTTC.

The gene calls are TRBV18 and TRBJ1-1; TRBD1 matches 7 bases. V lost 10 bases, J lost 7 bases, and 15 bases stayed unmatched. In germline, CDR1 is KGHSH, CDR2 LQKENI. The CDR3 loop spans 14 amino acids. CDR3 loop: CATGDRDRALEAFF. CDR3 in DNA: TGTGCCACCGGGGACCGAGACAGGGCACTTGAAGCTTTCTTT.

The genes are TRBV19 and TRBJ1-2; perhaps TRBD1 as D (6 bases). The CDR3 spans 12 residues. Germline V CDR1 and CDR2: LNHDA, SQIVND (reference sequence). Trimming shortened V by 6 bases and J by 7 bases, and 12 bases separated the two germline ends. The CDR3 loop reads CASRNNRVGYTF. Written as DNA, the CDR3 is TGTGCCAGTAGGAACAACAGGGTTGGCTACACCTTC.

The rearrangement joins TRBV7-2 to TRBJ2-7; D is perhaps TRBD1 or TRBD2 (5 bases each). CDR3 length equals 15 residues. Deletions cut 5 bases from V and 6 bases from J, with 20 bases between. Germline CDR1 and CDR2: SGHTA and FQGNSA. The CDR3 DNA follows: TGTGCCAGCAGCAATGAGGGGCAGGGATTTACCGAGCAGTACTTC. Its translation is CASSNEGQGFTEQYF.

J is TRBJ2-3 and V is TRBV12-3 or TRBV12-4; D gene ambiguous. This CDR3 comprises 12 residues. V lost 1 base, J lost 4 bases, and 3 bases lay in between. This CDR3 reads CASSLVADTQYF. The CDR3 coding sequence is TGTGCCAGCAGTTTAGTGGCAGATACGCAGTATTTT.

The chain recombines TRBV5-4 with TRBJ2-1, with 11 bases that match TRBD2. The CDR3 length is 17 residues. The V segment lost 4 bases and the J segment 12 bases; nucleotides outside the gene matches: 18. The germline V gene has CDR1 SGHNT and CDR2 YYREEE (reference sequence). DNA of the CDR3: TGTGCCAGCAGCCCGCTCGTCGGTAGCGGGGGGGATGCTAGGCAGTTCTTC. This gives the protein CASSPLVGSGGDARQFF.

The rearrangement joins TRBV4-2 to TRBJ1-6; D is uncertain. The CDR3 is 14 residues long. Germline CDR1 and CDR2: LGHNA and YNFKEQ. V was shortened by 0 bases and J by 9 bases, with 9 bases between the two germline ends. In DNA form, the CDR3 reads TGTGCCAGCAGCCAAGAGTTGGAGCGTTCACCCCTCCACTTT. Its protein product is CASSQELERSPLHF.